This T cell receptor beta chain was captured by sequencing in a study of OX40 agonist ivuxolimab in advanced cancers. Study findings and constraints: The 0.1-3.0 mg/kg partial responders had among the lowest clonal expansion. Researchers did not establish what antigens the expanded peripheral T cells target.

TCRdb's table, derived via immunoSEQ multiplex PCR, lists solely in-frame clones and lacks some. The sample yields approximately 66,000 clones, about 87% seen once. Trimming removed 0 bases at V and 9 bases at J, with 13 bases between. The germline CDR1 and CDR2 sequences are SGHRS and YFSETQ. The CDR3 consists of 14 residues. This clone was observed a single time. The antigen is unknown. The clonotype originates from an adult with an advanced solid tumor such as melanoma, head and neck, liver or kidney cancer. The source was CD4+ or CD8+ T cells sorted from blood, collected in a trial of the OX40 agonist ivuxolimab. The genes are TRBV5-1 and TRBJ2-1; maybe TRBD1 (6 bases). The CDR3 bases are TGCGCCAGCAGCTTGGATCCAGGGGTGGGTGAGCAGTTCTTC. As protein: CASSLDPGVGEQFF.